One and the same sample provided the 10 T cell receptor beta chains below, sequenced in a study of identical twins. One entry per CDR3 protein results from TCRdb running MiXCR on the 5' RACE reads. This table has hundreds of thousands of distinct CDR3 sequences, roughly 7.1% appearing once. Separately, the same data were catalogued under a study of yellow fever vaccine responses in identical twins.

The sequenced sample was PBMCs. These receptors all come from a woman younger than 35 in good health.

This clonotype has a handful of counts. One end of the junction does not line up with germline, which may come from a read error. For the CDR3, the DNA is TGTGCCAGCAGCTTAGGACAGGATAATTTGGTCTTC. Amino acids: CASSLGQDNLVF. The chain carries TRBV7-9 and TRBJ2-1, with D perhaps TRBD1 (6 bases). The germline CDR1 and CDR2 sequences are SEHNR and FQNEAQ (reference sequence). This CDR3 has 12 amino acids.

The chain uses TRBV19 and TRBJ1-5; 8 bases line up with TRBD1. CDR3 length: 15 residues. Germline lookup yields CDR1 LNHDA and CDR2 SQIVND (reference sequence). Trimming at V came to 4 bases and at J to 4 bases, leaving 6 bases not matched to a gene. CDR3 nucleotide sequence: TGTGCCAGTAGTACAACTTGGACAGGGAATCAGCCCCAGCATTTT. This gives the protein CASSTTWTGNQPQHF.

In this sample, this clonotype turned up many times. The rearrangement links TRBV5-1 to TRBJ2-1; 8 bases align to TRBD2. Germline-derived CDR1 and CDR2 are SGHRS and YFSETQ. The CDR3 extends over 16 amino acids. Unmatched junction bases numbered 11, after V lost 4 bases and J lost 5 bases. The CDR3 DNA reads as TGCGCCAGCAGCCCGGGACTAAGCGGGGGCCACAATGAGCAGTTCTTC. Residues: CASSPGLSGGHNEQFF.

This clonotype was observed at least ten times. DNA of the CDR3: TGTGCCAGCACCTTGGACAGGAACTCCTACGAGCAGTACTTC. Translated: CASTLDRNSYEQYF. The J gene is TRBJ2-7, the V gene TRBV7-9; TRBD1 aligns across 7 bases. J lost 0 bases, V lost 7 bases, and 6 bases had no gene match. Germline CDR1 is SEHNR and CDR2 is FQNEAQ (reference sequence). This CDR3 region has 14 residues.

V and J are TRBV20-1 and TRBJ2-7, with a weak D call TRBD2 (5 bases). Trimming stripped 3 bases from V and 3 bases from J, with 9 bases between. Germline assignment: CDR1 DFQATT and CDR2 SNEGSKA (reference sequence). The CDR3 extends over 12 amino acids. This CDR3 is CSASETSYEQYV. CDR3 nucleotide sequence: TGCAGTGCTAGTGAAACTAGCTACGAGCAGTACGTC.

Many counts were recorded for this clonotype. J is TRBJ1-4 and V is TRBV20-1; 8 bases map to TRBD1. This CDR3 has 15 residues. Unmatched junction bases numbered 11, after V lost 3 bases and J lost 8 bases. Looked up from germline, CDR1 is DFQATT and CDR2 is SNEGSKA (reference sequence). The CDR3 DNA reads TGCAGTGCTAGGGACGGGACAGGAACAATGGAAAAACTGTTTTTT. It specifies CSARDGTGTMEKLFF.

This clonotype was counted between two and nine times. V usage is TRBV20-1 and J usage is TRBJ2-1; the D gene is possibly TRBD2 (7 bases). Germline loops: CDR1 DFQATT, CDR2 SNEGSKA (reference sequence). This CDR3 spans 12 amino acids. The V and J ends lost 3 bases and 9 bases respectively, with 12 bases between them. CDR3 sequence reads: CSARGGPPEQFF. CDR3 sequence (DNA): TGCAGTGCTAGGGGGGGGCCTCCTGAGCAGTTCTTC.

In its sample, this clonotype was seen a few times. The chain uses TRBV6-1 and TRBJ1-1; 8 nucleotides agree with TRBD1. The CDR3 extends over 13 amino acids. Germline CDR1 is MNHNS and CDR2 is SASEGT. V shed 6 bases and J 7 bases; nucleotides not matched to a gene: 7. CDR3 loop: CASSWDRIGEAFF. Written as DNA, the CDR3 is TGTGCCAGCAGCTGGGACAGGATTGGTGAAGCTTTCTTT.

This clonotype was counted many times. This rearrangement joins TRBV11-2 to TRBJ2-7; 10 bases agree with TRBD2. The junction had 7 bases not matched to a gene; V was cut back by 0 bases and J by 2 bases. Germline CDR1 and CDR2: SGHAT and FQNNGV. CDR3 length: 17 amino acids. CDR3 loop: CASSLDSGRLGTYEQYF. The CDR3 bases are TGTGCCAGCAGCTTAGATAGCGGGAGGCTTGGGACCTACGAGCAGTACTTC.

This clonotype came up many times. CDR3 coding DNA: TGTGCCAGCAGTACCGGGACAAACTGGGGCACAGATACGCAGTATTTT. Its protein product is CASSTGTNWGTDTQYF. The J gene is TRBJ2-3, the V gene TRBV28; weak D call: TRBD1 (6 bases). The CDR3 contains 16 residues. Germline-derived CDR1 and CDR2 are MDHEN and SYDVKM. V was pared by 5 bases and J by 1 base, with 16 bases between.